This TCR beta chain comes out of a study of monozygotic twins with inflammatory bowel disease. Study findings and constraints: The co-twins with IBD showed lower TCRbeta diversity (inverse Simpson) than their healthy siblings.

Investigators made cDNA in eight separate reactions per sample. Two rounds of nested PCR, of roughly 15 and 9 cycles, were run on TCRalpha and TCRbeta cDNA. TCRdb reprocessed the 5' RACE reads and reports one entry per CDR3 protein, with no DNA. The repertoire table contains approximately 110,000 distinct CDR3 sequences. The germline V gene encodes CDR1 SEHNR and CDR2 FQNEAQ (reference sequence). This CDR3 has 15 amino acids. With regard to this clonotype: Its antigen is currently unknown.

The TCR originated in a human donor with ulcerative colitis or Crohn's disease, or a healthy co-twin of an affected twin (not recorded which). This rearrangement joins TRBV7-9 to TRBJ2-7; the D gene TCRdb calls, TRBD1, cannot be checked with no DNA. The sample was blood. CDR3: CASSSSGGLSYEQYF.